Described below is a single T cell receptor beta chain sequence and its context. Its antigen is not identified. TCRdb re-analysed the 5' RACE reads in MiXCR, keeping a single row per CDR3 protein. The table shows around 960,000 distinct CDR3 sequences, with 10% to 15% occurring only once. This sample is drawn from a study of identical twins. Germline V gene sequence: CDR1 MNHEY, CDR2 SVGEGT. The CDR3 runs to 17 residues. The V end lost 2 bases, the J end lost 2 bases, and 17 bases lay between the germline ends. Study outcomes and limitations: Cross-sectional statistics underpinned the conclusions; the same donors were not followed. In zero-insertion analyses, partial confounding could arise from invariant MAIT and iNKT cells.

The same specimen was also included in a second study, on yellow fever vaccine responses in identical twins.

This sequence joins TRBV6-2 or TRBV6-3 and TRBJ2-3; D might be TRBD1 or TRBD2, each matching 5 bases. Input material: PBMCs. The receptor's source is a woman aged 18 to 35 in good health. CDR3 nucleotides: TGTGCCAGCAGTTACAGAGGGGCCAGCTCCTACACAGATACGCAGTATTTT. Translating gives CASSYRGASSYTDTQYF.